Presented here are 17 T cell receptor beta chains from one specimen sequenced in a study of T-cell reconstitution after alpha-beta-depleted transplantation in children. The TCRbeta library incorporated unique molecular identifiers. MiXCR, run by TCRdb on the PCR reads, gives a single entry per CDR3 protein. The sample shows about 540,000 distinct CDR3 sequences, around 19% of them seen only once. The input for sequencing was PBMCs from the stem cell graft donor, taken from the stem cell graft. These receptors were taken from a human donor who donated a stem cell graft to a child with acute lymphoblastic leukemia.

The V gene is TRBV6-2 or TRBV6-3, the J gene TRBJ2-7; 8 bases map to TRBD2. CDR3 length: 13 residues. Germline V CDR1 and CDR2: MNHEY, SVGEGT. V trimming: 6 bases; J trimming: 3 bases; junction bases outside the gene matches: 4. CDR3 amino acids: CASRSTSVYEQYF. The CDR3 nucleotides read TGTGCCAGCAGGTCGACTAGCGTCTACGAGCAGTACTTC.

V usage is TRBV7-9 and J usage is TRBJ2-7, with 8 positions matching TRBD1. There are 17 residues in the CDR3. With V trimmed by 5 bases and J by 3 bases, 15 bases remained unmatched. The germline V gene encodes CDR1 SEHNR and CDR2 FQNEAQ (reference sequence). The CDR3 reads CASSPGQEHTKHYEQYF. CDR3 sequence (DNA): TGTGCCAGCAGCCCGGGACAGGAACATACAAAGCACTACGAGCAGTACTTC.

In this sample, this clonotype turned up a few times. This chain joins TRBV15 and TRBJ2-1, with D possibly being TRBD2 (5 bases). CDR3 size: 16 residues. The ends were cut back, 0 bases at V and 2 bases at J, with 11 bases in the middle. Germline-derived CDR1 and CDR2 are LNHNV and YYDKDF (reference sequence). The CDR3 sequence is CATSRELGVPYNEQFF. The CDR3 DNA reads TGTGCCACCAGCAGAGAATTGGGAGTTCCCTACAATGAGCAGTTCTTC.

Only a few counts were recorded for this clonotype. CDR3 sequence: CAHFQGFRNQPQHF. CDR3 DNA: TGTGCTCACTTCCAGGGTTTCCGCAATCAGCCCCAGCATTTT. V and J are TRBV12-3 or TRBV12-4 and TRBJ1-5, with a weak D call TRBD1 (5 bases). This CDR3 comprises 14 residues.

This clonotype has a handful of counts. This chain links TRBV16 with TRBJ1-5, with D possibly matching TRBD1 (5 bases). Germline loops: CDR1 KGHSY, CDR2 FQNENV. CDR3 length equals 15 residues. Trimming took 3 bases from V and 5 from J, leaving 14 bases between them. The CDR3 here is CASSHRDGAYQPQHF. The CDR3 nucleotides read TGTGCCAGCAGCCACCGGGACGGGGCATATCAGCCCCAGCATTTT. The whole variable domain, filled in from reference TRBV16 and TRBJ1-5, reads GEEVAQTPKHLVRGEGQKAKLYCAPIKGHSYVFWYQQVLKNEFKFLISFQNENVFDETGMPKERFSAKCLPNSPCSLEIQATKLEDSAVYFCASSHRDGAYQPQHFGDGTRLSIL.

This clonotype was counted a few times. The chain is built from TRBV5-1 and TRBJ2-2; TRBD2 matches at 7 bases. Germline V gene lookup returns CDR1 SGHRS and CDR2 YFSETQ. The CDR3 covers 17 residues. The junction had 10 bases not matched to a gene; V was cut back by 1 base and J by 4 bases. The CDR3 here is CASSLLAGVRGTGELFF. Written as DNA, the CDR3 is TGCGCCAGCAGCTTGTTGGCGGGAGTACGGGGCACCGGGGAGCTGTTTTTT.

This clonotype was detected only a few times. The chain uses TRBV7-9 and TRBJ2-7; the D is unclear. This CDR3 is built from 15 residues. Germline V gene sequence: CDR1 SEHNR, CDR2 FQNEAQ (reference sequence). The germline V and J ends were trimmed by 0 bases and 1 base, with 10 bases remaining between them. In DNA form, the CDR3 reads TGTGCCAGCAGCTTAGCTACGGCAGAGTCCTACGAGCAGTACTTC. Translating gives CASSLATAESYEQYF.

This chain uses TRBV9 with TRBJ2-3, with D possibly being TRBD1 (5 bases). The germline gives CDR1 SGDLS, CDR2 YYNGEE. This CDR3 has 15 amino acids. Trimming removed 1 base from V and 5 bases from J, with 14 bases in between. The CDR3 region has the DNA TGTGCCAGCAGCGTACAGGGTGATTCGAAAGATACGCAGTATTTT. Protein: CASSVQGDSKDTQYF.

This chain uses TRBV24-1 with TRBJ1-2; 8 nucleotides line up with TRBD1. Germline-derived CDR1 and CDR2 are KGHDR and SFDVKD. V was clipped by 3 bases and J by 6 bases; unmatched bases: 11. The CDR3 consists of 16 residues. The CDR3 region has the DNA TGTGCCACCAGTGATCCCTACGAAACAGGGGGAAATGGCTACACCTTC. It encodes CATSDPYETGGNGYTF.

This clonotype was found a few times. The chain joins TRBV5-5 to TRBJ1-3; D is possibly TRBD1 (5 bases). The V gene lost 3 bases and the J gene lost 4 bases, with 17 bases spanning the gap. Germline loops: CDR1 SGHKS, CDR2 YYEKEE (reference sequence). The CDR3 loop spans 16 amino acids. The CDR3 bases are TGTGCCAGCAGCTCGGGGGAGGAGGAGGGGGGAAACACCATATATTTT. Translating gives CASSSGEEEGGNTIYF.

There are many counts of this clonotype. One junction end disagrees with the germline gene, perhaps due to a read error. The genes are TRBV7-2 and TRBJ1-1, with TRBD1 identical over 7 bases. The CDR3 loop spans 13 amino acids. CDR1 and CDR2 (germline): SGHTA, FQGNSA. This CDR3 reads CASSLTTGTEAFF. CDR3 nucleotides: TGCGCCAGCAGCTTGACGACAGGGACTGAAGCTTTCTTT.

V gene TRBV20-1 combines with J gene TRBJ2-7, with D unresolved. The germline V and J ends were trimmed by 3 bases and 0 bases, with 9 bases remaining between them. The germline V gene encodes CDR1 DFQATT and CDR2 SNEGSKA (reference sequence). CDR3 length: 13 residues. In DNA form, the CDR3 reads TGCAGTGCTAGGGGGTGGGACTCCTACGAGCAGTACTTC. Translated, it gives CSARGWDSYEQYF.

This clonotype was counted a few times. The V and J genes are TRBV9 and TRBJ2-7; TRBD2 might be the D (6 bases). Germline CDR1 and CDR2: SGDLS and YYNGEE. Trimming pared 3 bases from V and 1 base from J, leaving 11 bases between. There are 14 residues in the CDR3. The CDR3 DNA is TGTGCCAGCAGCGGGCACGGGACTTCCTACGAGCAGTACTTC. It yields the protein CASSGHGTSYEQYF.

This clonotype was observed many times. The chain links TRBV5-1 to TRBJ1-1; D unresolved. V gave up 4 bases and J gave up 4 bases, with 23 bases separating them. Germline V CDR1 and CDR2: SGHRS, YFSETQ. This CDR3 is built from 17 residues. The CDR3 loop reads CASSVSLQSVVFTEAFF. The CDR3 coding sequence is TGCGCCAGCAGCGTGTCACTACAGTCGGTTGTTTTCACTGAAGCTTTCTTT.

In its sample, this clonotype was seen a few times. This chain uses TRBV11-2 with TRBJ2-7; D gene unclear. The germline CDR1 and CDR2 sequences are SGHAT and FQNNGV. The CDR3 has 15 residues. V was cut by 0 bases and J by 0 bases, with 9 bases left in between. The CDR3 region is CASSLEGPSSYEQYF. CDR3 in DNA: TGTGCCAGCAGCTTAGAGGGCCCGAGCTCCTACGAGCAGTACTTC.

This clonotype was found a few times. The chain joins TRBV7-3 to TRBJ2-3; 11 bases map to TRBD2. Losses at the gene ends were 1 base for V and 2 bases for J; bases not matched to a gene: 2. Germline CDR1 SGHTA, CDR2 FQGTGA. The CDR3 loop spans 16 amino acids. The CDR3: CASSLIAGGVTDTQYF. In nucleotides, the CDR3 is TGTGCCAGCAGCTTAATAGCGGGAGGGGTCACAGATACGCAGTATTTT. The variable domain in full, completed from reference TRBV7-3 and TRBJ2-3, reads GAGVSQTPSNKVTEKGKYVELRCDPISGHTALYWYRQSLGQGPEFLIYFQGTGAADDSGLPNDRFFAVRPEGSVSTLKIQRTERGDSAVYLCASSLIAGGVTDTQYFGPGTRLTVL.

This sequence joins TRBV5-1 and TRBJ1-1, with D perhaps matching TRBD1 (6 bases). V was cut by 4 bases and J by 5 bases, with 21 bases left in between. The CDR3 spans 16 residues. CDR1 SGHRS and CDR2 YFSETQ come from the germline V gene. The chain's CDR3 is CASSRQTGRKDTEAFF. CDR3 in DNA: TGCGCCAGCAGCCGCCAGACAGGACGGAAGGATACTGAAGCTTTCTTT.